These T cell receptor beta chains were read from a single sample in a study of blood T cell repertoires in COVID-19. Some clones are missing from TCRdb's copy, which holds only in-frame ones; the method was immunoSEQ multiplex PCR. In the table there are roughly 260,000 clones, about 88% of which are singletons. The sequenced sample was peripheral blood. The receptor set was obtained from a man in his sixties who had recovered from COVID-19. CDR3s include the opening cysteine and the closing phenylalanine or tryptophan. D genes are given only for firm matches.

v_call	j_call	d_call	cdr3_aa	cdr3_nt
TRBV29-1	TRBJ2-3	TRBD1	CSGRDSPGDTQYF	TGCAGCGGCCGGGACAGCCCGGGGGATACGCAGTATTTT
TRBV4-1	TRBJ2-7	TRBD1	CASSQLGQESYEQYF	TGCGCCAGCAGCCAGCTAGGACAGGAGTCCTACGAGCAGTACTTC
TRBV6-6	TRBJ2-5	TRBD1	CASSHSGTGLETQYF	TGTGCCAGCAGTCATTCCGGGACAGGGTTGGAGACCCAGTACTTC
TRBV9	TRBJ2-7	.	CASSVGDGGYEQYF	TGTGCCAGCAGCGTAGGGGACGGAGGGTACGAGCAGTACTTC
TRBV5-1	TRBJ1-6	TRBD1	CASSLDATGYNSPLHF	TGCGCCAGCAGCTTGGATGCGACAGGGTATAATTCACCCCTCCACTTT
TRBV27	TRBJ2-7	TRBD1	CASSSETGQGLYF	TGTGCCAGCAGCTCCGAAACCGGACAGGGGTTGTACTTC
TRBV7-3	TRBJ2-3	TRBD2	CASSLYASGSSTDTQYF	TGTGCCAGCAGCTTATACGCTAGCGGGTCTAGCACAGATACGCAGTATTTT
TRBV5-1	TRBJ1-1	.	CASSFNRANTEAFF	TGCGCCAGCAGCTTTAACAGGGCGAACACTGAAGCTTTCTTT
TRBV9	TRBJ1-2	.	CASSDNLQGFYGYTF	TGTGCCAGCAGCGACAACCTACAGGGTTTCTATGGCTACACCTTC
TRBV9	TRBJ2-1	.	CASSRSDLSYNEQFF	TGTGCCAGCAGCAGGAGTGACCTCTCCTACAATGAGCAGTTCTTC